This passage covers 20 T cell receptor beta chains from one sample sequenced in a study of Graves' ophthalmopathy and Graves' hyperthyroidism (dated 2018 in TCRdb). The listed sequencing device is Illumina HiSeq 2000. For repertoire sequencing, the TCR beta CDR3 regions were amplified from RNA transcripts. HTBI primers and the Qiagen OneStep RT-PCR kit were used in a first-round RT-PCR, which was followed by a second-round multiplex PCR, size selection and purification. In TCRdb, the public reads were trimmed at Q25 with fastp and aligned with MiXCR, with productive beta chains retained. Each entry merges the rows of one CDR3 protein and shows their most common DNA and genes. The sample has 52,000 or so distinct CDR3 sequences on record, less than 65% of them singletons. In total, the top ten clones hold 4.7% of the sample. The sample consisted of peripheral blood. Receptors were obtained from an adult woman with Graves' ophthalmopathy.

The rearrangement joins TRBV20-1 to TRBJ1-2, with 7 bases matching TRBD1. V gave up 7 bases and J gave up 3 bases; unmatched junction bases: 5. This CDR3 spans 12 amino acids. Germline-derived CDR1 and CDR2 are DFQATT and SNEGSKA (reference sequence). Here the CDR3 reads CSVSGTDYGYTF. CDR3 nucleotides: TGCAGTGTTTCCGGGACAGACTATGGCTACACCTTC.

This clonotype was observed a handful of times. The rearrangement links TRBV7-7 to TRBJ2-2, with TRBD1 identical over 7 bases. Germline CDR1 reads SSHAT; CDR2 reads FNYEAQ (reference sequence). V lost 4 bases to trimming and J lost 3 bases; unmatched junction nucleotides: 2. The CDR3 contains 14 residues. The CDR3 is CASSWGQYTGELFF. In nucleotides, the CDR3 is TGTGCCAGCAGCTGGGGACAGTACACCGGGGAGCTGTTTTTT.

The sample holds many counts of this clonotype. The chain uses TRBV9 and TRBJ2-5; D not certain. Germline V gene data show CDR1 as SGDLS and CDR2 as YYNGEE. With 0 bases removed from V and 2 bases from J, the gap between germline ends came to 8 bases. This CDR3 comprises 14 residues. The CDR3 sequence is CASSVEGRQETQYF. Here the CDR3 DNA reads TGTGCCAGCAGCGTAGAGGGAAGGCAAGAGACCCAGTACTTC.

This clonotype appeared many times. The chain is built from TRBV4-2 and TRBJ2-7; 10 nucleotides match TRBD2. V trimming: 0 bases; J trimming: 5 bases; junction bases outside the gene matches: 4. The CDR3 is made up of 15 amino acids. Germline V CDR1 and CDR2: LGHNA, YNFKEQ. CDR3 in DNA: TGTGCCAGCAGCCAAGATACGGGGACTAGCGACGAGCAGTACTTC. As protein: CASSQDTGTSDEQYF.

This clonotype was seen at least ten times. The chain carries TRBV5-6 and TRBJ2-6, with D unresolved. Germline V CDR1 and CDR2: SGHDT, YYEEEE. The CDR3 loop spans 17 amino acids. Trimming took 6 bases from V and 2 from J, leaving 18 bases between them. DNA of the CDR3: TGTGCCAGCACTCCCGAGACAAGGATGGCTGGGGCCAACGTCCTGACTTTC. Protein product: CASTPETRMAGANVLTF. Looking up the rest from reference TRBV5-6 and TRBJ2-6 gives the full variable domain: DAGVTQSPTHLIKTRGQQVTLRCSPKSGHDTVSWYQQALGQGPQFIFQYYEEEERQRGNFPDRFSGHQFPNYSSELNVNALLLGDSALYLCASTPETRMAGANVLTFGAGSRLTVL.

The V call is TRBV7-3, the J call TRBJ2-2; no reliable D call. The CDR3 extends over 13 amino acids. With 5 bases removed from V and 5 bases from J, the gap between germline ends came to 9 bases. CDR1 and CDR2 (germline): SGHTA, FQGTGA. The CDR3 here is CASSQLGTGELFF. DNA for the CDR3: TGTGCCAGCAGCCAACTTGGGACCGGGGAGCTGTTTTTT.

CDR3 nucleotides: TGTGCCACCAGCAGAGATCGCGGGGCGGATCCGTTCTATGGCTACACCTTC. As protein: CATSRDRGADPFYGYTF. V and J are TRBV15 and TRBJ1-2; weak D call: TRBD1 (5 bases). Germline V gene lookup returns CDR1 LNHNV and CDR2 YYDKDF (reference sequence). Trimming removed 0 bases from V and 4 bases from J, with 18 bases in between. The length of the CDR3 is 17 residues.

This clonotype was seen more than once but under ten times. J is TRBJ2-2 and V is TRBV7-8; D uncertain. V was pared by 2 bases and J by 1 base, with 11 bases between. CDR3 length equals 16 residues. Germline lookup yields CDR1 SGHVS and CDR2 FQNEAQ. This CDR3 reads CASSLRNSLNTGELFF. For the CDR3, the DNA is TGTGCCAGCAGCTTAAGGAACAGCTTGAACACCGGGGAGCTGTTTTTT.

This clonotype appeared a few times. The V call is TRBV29-1, the J call TRBJ2-1; 11 nucleotides align to TRBD2. This CDR3 spans 14 amino acids. Germline values: CDR1 SQVTM, CDR2 ANQGSEA. With 5 bases clipped from V and 5 bases from J, the junction kept 5 bases outside the gene matches. CDR3 DNA sequence: TGCAGCGTTTCTAGCGGGAGGTGGAACAATGAGCAGTTCTTC. This encodes CSVSSGRWNNEQFF.

The chain employs TRBV9 and TRBJ1-3; D gene ambiguous. Germline CDR1 reads SGDLS; CDR2 reads YYNGEE. The V end lost 0 bases, the J end lost 0 bases, and 7 bases lay between the germline ends. The CDR3 is 15 amino acids. This chain's CDR3 is CASSVVGSSGNTIYF. CDR3 nucleotides: TGTGCCAGCAGCGTAGTTGGTAGCTCTGGAAACACCATATATTTT.

This clonotype was detected ten times or more. V gene TRBV28 combines with J gene TRBJ2-7, with 9 bases lining up with TRBD2. With 2 bases clipped from V and 5 bases from J, the junction kept 7 bases outside the gene matches. This CDR3 has 15 amino acids. Germline V CDR1 and CDR2: MDHEN, SYDVKM. CDR3 amino acids: CASSLTTSGANEQYF. The DNA of the CDR3 is TGTGCCAGCAGTTTAACGACTAGCGGCGCCAACGAGCAGTACTTC. The full variable domain, completed using reference TRBV28 and TRBJ2-7, is DVKVTQSSRYLVKRTGEKVFLECVQDMDHENMFWYRQDPGLGLRLIYFSYDVKMKEKGDIPEGYSVSREKKERFSLILESASTNQTSMYLCASSLTTSGANEQYFGPGTRLTVT.

This clonotype qualifies as medium-sized. In DNA, the CDR3 is TGCAGTGCTAGACTAGCGGGAGACACCGGGGAGCTGTTTTTT. Translated: CSARLAGDTGELFF. The chain has TRBV20-1 and TRBJ2-2, with TRBD2 matching 10 bases. Germline CDR1 reads DFQATT; CDR2 reads SNEGSKA (reference sequence). With 2 bases clipped from V and 3 bases from J, the junction kept 0 bases outside the gene matches. There are 14 residues in the CDR3.

About this clonotype: Since no conserved phenylalanine or tryptophan closes the CDR3, a read error is the likely cause. V usage is TRBV7-2 and J usage is TRBJ2-1, with a possible D match to TRBD2 (6 bases). CDR3 size: 16 residues. The germline V gene has CDR1 SGHTA and CDR2 FQGNSA. V lost 5 bases and J lost 6, with 20 bases in between. DNA for the CDR3: TGTGCCAGCAGCCAAGATTCGGGGGATTGGGGCAATGAGCAGTTCCTC. This encodes CASSQDSGDWGNEQFL.

This clonotype was seen a single time. The chain is built from TRBV7-3 and TRBJ2-2; possible D gene TRBD1, 5 bases. The germline V gene has CDR1 SGHTA and CDR2 FQGTGA. Deletions cut 9 bases from V and 5 bases from J, with 10 bases between. The CDR3 has 12 amino acids. In DNA form, the CDR3 reads TGTGCCAGGGACGCAGGGACCGGGGAGCTGTTTTTT. Translation gives CARDAGTGELFF.

This chain uses TRBV10-1 with TRBJ2-7, with TRBD2 identical over 12 bases. V was clipped by 3 bases and J by 5 bases; unmatched bases: 5. Germline values: CDR1 WNHNN, CDR2 SYGVQD (reference sequence). The CDR3 length is 15 residues. CDR3 sequence reads: CASSDATSGSDEQYF. The CDR3 nucleotides read TGCGCCAGCAGTGACGCGACTAGCGGGAGCGACGAGCAGTACTTC.

This clonotype was detected ten times or more. J is TRBJ1-1 and V is TRBV3-1; D gene ambiguous. Germline V gene lookup returns CDR1 LGHDT and CDR2 YNNKEL (reference sequence). The CDR3 has 14 residues. The germline V and J ends were trimmed by 4 bases and 4 bases, with 13 bases remaining between them. The CDR3 sequence: CASSPTRGGTEAFF. DNA for the CDR3: TGTGCCAGCAGCCCGACACGTGGAGGCACTGAAGCTTTCTTT.

Notes on this clonotype: Sequence at one end of the junction differs from germline and may be a read error. This chain connects TRBV7-9 to TRBJ1-2, with D maybe TRBD1 (5 bases). The germline V gene has CDR1 SEHNR and CDR2 FQNEAQ (reference sequence). The CDR3 totals 10 residues. In DNA form, the CDR3 reads TGTGCCAGCAGCTTAGAGGCAGGGTCCTTC. Translating gives CASSLEAGSF.

This clonotype has at least ten counts. The chain employs TRBV9 and TRBJ1-2; the D is unclear. The CDR3 is made up of 15 amino acids. The V gene lost 0 bases and the J gene lost 0 bases, with 9 bases spanning the gap. The germline V gene has CDR1 SGDLS and CDR2 YYNGEE. CDR3 residues: CASSVGDEPNYGYTF. CDR3 bases: TGTGCCAGCAGCGTAGGGGATGAGCCTAACTATGGCTACACCTTC.

The sample holds one count of this clonotype. Without the conserved terminal phenylalanine or tryptophan, this CDR3 likely stems from a read error. The DNA is left out, because the CDR3 cannot be placed on it with certainty; the CDR3 is given as TCRdb lists it. This rearrangement joins TRBV5-1 to TRBJ1-1. The CDR3 is made up of 13 amino acids, end residues included. Germline CDR1 SGHRS, CDR2 YFSETQ. The CDR3 protein is CASSLVANTEAFL.

About this clonotype: A single base separates this from a much larger clone, so it may be a read error. This chain connects TRBV6-5 to TRBJ2-3; D gene ambiguous. Germline lookup yields CDR1 MNHEY and CDR2 SVGAGI. This CDR3 spans 18 amino acids. Trimming took off 1 base at V and 1 base at J, with 18 bases between the two ends. The CDR3 nucleotides are TGTGCCAGCAGTTACTTTTCCGGCCCCAAGGTTGGCACAGATACGCAGTATTTT. Encoded protein: CASSYFSGPKVGTDTQYF.